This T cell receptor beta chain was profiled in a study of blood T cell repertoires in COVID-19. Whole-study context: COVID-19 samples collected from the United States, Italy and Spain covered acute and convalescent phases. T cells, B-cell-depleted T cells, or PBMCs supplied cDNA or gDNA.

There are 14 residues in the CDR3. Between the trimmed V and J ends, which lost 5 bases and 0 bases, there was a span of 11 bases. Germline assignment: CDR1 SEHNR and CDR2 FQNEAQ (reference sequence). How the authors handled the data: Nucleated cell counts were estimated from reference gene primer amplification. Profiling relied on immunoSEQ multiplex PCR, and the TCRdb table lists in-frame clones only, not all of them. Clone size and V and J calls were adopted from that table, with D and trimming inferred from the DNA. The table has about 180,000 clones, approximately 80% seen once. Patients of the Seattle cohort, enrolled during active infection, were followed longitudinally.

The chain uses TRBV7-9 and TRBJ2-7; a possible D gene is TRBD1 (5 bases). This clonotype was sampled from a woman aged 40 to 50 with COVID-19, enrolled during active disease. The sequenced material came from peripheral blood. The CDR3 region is CASSPATASYEQYF. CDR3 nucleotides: TGTGCCAGCAGCCCCGCGACAGCCTCCTACGAGCAGTACTTC.